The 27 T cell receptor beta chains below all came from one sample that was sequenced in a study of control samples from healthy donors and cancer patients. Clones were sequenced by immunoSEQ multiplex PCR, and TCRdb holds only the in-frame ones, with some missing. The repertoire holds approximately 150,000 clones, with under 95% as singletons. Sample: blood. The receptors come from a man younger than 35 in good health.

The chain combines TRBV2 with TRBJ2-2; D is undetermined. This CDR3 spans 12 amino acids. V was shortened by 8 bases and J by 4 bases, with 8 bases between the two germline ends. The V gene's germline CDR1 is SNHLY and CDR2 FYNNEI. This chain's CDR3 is CASLEITGELFF. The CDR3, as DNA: TGTGCCAGCCTTGAAATCACCGGGGAGCTGTTTTTT. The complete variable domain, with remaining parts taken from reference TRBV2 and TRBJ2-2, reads EPEVTQTPSHQVTQMGQEVILRCVPISNHLYFYWYRQILGQKVEFLVSFYNNEISEKSEIFDDQFSVERPDGSNFTLKIRSTKLEDSAMYFCASLEITGELFFGEGSRLTVL.

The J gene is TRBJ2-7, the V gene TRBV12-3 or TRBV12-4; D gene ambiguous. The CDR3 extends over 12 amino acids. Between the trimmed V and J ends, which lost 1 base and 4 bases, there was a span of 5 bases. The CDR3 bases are TGTGCCAGCAGTTTAGGAAATTACGAGCAGTACTTC. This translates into CASSLGNYEQYF.

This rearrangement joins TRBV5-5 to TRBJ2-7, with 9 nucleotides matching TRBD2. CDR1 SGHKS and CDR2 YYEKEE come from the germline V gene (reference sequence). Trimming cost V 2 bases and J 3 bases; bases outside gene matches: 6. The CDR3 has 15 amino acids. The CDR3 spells CASSFGGRVGYEQYF. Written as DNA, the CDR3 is TGTGCCAGCAGCTTTGGCGGGAGGGTAGGCTACGAGCAGTACTTC.

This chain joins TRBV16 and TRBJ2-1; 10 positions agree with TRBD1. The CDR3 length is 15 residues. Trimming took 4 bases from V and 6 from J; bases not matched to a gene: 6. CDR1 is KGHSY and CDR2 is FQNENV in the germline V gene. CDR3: CASSPRQGASNEQFF. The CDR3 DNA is TGTGCCAGCAGCCCGCGACAGGGGGCGAGCAATGAGCAGTTCTTC.

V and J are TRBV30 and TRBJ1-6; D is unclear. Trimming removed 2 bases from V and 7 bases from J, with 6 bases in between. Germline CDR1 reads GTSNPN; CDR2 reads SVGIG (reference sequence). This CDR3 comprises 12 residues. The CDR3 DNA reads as TGTGCCTGGAGTAACGGCAATTCACCCCTCCACTTT. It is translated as CAWSNGNSPLHF.

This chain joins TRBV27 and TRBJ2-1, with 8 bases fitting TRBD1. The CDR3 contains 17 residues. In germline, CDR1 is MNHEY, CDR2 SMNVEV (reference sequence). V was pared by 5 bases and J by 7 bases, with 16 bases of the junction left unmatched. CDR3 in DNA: TGTGCCAGCAGTCCCCTGTACCGGGACAGGCGGTCAAATGAGCAGTTCTTC. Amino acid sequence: CASSPLYRDRRSNEQFF.

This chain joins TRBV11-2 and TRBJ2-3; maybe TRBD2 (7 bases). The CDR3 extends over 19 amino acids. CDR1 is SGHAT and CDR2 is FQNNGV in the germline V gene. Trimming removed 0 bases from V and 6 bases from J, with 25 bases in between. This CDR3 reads CASSLDYRRGGNARDTQYF. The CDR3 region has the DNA TGTGCCAGCAGCTTAGATTACCGAAGGGGGGGGAATGCACGGGATACGCAGTATTTT.

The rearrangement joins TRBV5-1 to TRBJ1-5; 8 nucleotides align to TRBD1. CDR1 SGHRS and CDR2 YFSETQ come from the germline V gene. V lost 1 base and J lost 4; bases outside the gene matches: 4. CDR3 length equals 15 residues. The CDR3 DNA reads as TGCGCCAGCAGCTTGTCTACAGGGGGTAATCAGCCCCAGCATTTT. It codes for CASSLSTGGNQPQHF.

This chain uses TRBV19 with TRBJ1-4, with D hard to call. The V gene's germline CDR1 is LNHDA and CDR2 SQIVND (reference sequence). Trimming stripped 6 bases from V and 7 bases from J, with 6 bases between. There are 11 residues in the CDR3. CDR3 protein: CASREGEKLFF. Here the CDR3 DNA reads TGTGCCAGTAGGGAGGGTGAAAAACTGTTTTTT. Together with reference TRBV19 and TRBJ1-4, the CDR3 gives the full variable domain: DGGITQSPKYLFRKEGQNVTLSCEQNLNHDAMYWYRQDPGQGLRLIYYSQIVNDFQKGDIAEGYSVSREKKESFPLTVTSAQKNPTAFYLCASREGEKLFFGSGTQLSVL.

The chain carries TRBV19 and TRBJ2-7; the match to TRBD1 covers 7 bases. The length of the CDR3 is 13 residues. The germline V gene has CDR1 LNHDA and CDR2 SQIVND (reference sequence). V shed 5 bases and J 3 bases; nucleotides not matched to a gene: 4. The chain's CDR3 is CASSPGQVYEQYF. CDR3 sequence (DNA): TGTGCCAGTAGTCCCGGACAGGTCTACGAGCAGTACTTC. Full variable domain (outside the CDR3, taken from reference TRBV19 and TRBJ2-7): DGGITQSPKYLFRKEGQNVTLSCEQNLNHDAMYWYRQDPGQGLRLIYYSQIVNDFQKGDIAEGYSVSREKKESFPLTVTSAQKNPTAFYLCASSPGQVYEQYFGPGTRLTVT.

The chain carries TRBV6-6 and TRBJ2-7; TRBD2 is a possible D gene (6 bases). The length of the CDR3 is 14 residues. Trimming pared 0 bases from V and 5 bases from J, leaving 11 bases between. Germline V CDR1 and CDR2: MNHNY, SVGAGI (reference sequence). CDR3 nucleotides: TGTGCCAGCAGTTACTCGCAGGGCGGGAACGAGCAGTACTTC. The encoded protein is CASSYSQGGNEQYF.

The CDR3 here is CASSEEQNQPQHF. The CDR3, as DNA: TGTGCCAGCAGTGAAGAGCAGAATCAGCCCCAGCATTTT. The chain uses TRBV6-1 and TRBJ1-5; no clear D. This CDR3 is 13 amino acids long. Germline values: CDR1 MNHNS, CDR2 SASEGT. V lost 1 base and J 4 bases, leaving 5 bases between the germline ends.

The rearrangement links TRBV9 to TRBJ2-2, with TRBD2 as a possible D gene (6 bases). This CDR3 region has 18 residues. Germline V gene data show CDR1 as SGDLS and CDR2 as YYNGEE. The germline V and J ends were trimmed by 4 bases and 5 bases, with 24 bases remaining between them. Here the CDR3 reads CASSRAGGARVLTGELFF. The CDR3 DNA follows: TGTGCCAGCAGCCGCGCAGGAGGGGCGCGGGTCCTGACCGGGGAGCTGTTTTTT.

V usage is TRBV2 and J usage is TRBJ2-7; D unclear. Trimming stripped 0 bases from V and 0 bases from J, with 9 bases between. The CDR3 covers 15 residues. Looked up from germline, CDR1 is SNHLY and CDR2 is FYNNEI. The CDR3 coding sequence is TGTGCCAGCAGTGAAGCTGGACGGAGCTCCTACGAGCAGTACTTC. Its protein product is CASSEAGRSSYEQYF. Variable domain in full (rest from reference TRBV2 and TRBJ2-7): EPEVTQTPSHQVTQMGQEVILRCVPISNHLYFYWYRQILGQKVEFLVSFYNNEISEKSEIFDDQFSVERPDGSNFTLKIRSTKLEDSAMYFCASSEAGRSSYEQYFGPGTRLTVT.

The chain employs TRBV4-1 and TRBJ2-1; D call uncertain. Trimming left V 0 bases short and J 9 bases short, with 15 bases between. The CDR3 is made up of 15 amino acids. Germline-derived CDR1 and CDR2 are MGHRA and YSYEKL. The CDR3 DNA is TGCGCCAGCAGCCAAGACTCACCGAGCAGTGGTGAGCAGTTCTTC. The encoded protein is CASSQDSPSSGEQFF.

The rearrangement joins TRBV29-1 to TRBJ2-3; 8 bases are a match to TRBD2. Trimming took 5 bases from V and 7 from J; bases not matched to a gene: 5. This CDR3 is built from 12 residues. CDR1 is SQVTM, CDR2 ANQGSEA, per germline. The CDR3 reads CSVIAGRNTQYF. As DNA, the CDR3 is TGCAGCGTTATAGCGGGAAGAAATACGCAGTATTTT.

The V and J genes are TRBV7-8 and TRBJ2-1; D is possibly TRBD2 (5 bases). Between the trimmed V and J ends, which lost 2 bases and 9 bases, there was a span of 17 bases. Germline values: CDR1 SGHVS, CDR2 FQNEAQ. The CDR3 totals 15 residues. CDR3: CASSLPSTGVVEQFF. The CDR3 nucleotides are TGTGCCAGCAGCTTACCCTCTACCGGGGTCGTTGAGCAGTTCTTC.

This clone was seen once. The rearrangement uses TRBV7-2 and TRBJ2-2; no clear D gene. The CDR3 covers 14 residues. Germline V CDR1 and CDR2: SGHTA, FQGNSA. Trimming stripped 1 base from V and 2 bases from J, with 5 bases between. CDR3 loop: CASSLGVNTGELFF. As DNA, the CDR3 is TGTGCCAGCAGCTTAGGAGTAAACACCGGGGAGCTGTTTTTT.

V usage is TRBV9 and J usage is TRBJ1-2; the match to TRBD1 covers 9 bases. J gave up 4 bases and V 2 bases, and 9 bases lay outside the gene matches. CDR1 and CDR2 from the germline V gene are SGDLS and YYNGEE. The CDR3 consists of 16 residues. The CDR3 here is CASSVGTGSVRYGYTF. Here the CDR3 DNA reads TGTGCCAGCAGCGTTGGGACAGGGAGCGTGCGCTATGGCTACACCTTC.

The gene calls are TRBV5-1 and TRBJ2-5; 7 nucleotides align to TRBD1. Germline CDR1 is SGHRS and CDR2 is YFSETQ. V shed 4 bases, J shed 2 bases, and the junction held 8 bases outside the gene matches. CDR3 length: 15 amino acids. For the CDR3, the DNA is TGCGCCAGCAGCCCTTGGGACAGTCGACAAGAGACCCAGTACTTC. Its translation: CASSPWDSRQETQYF. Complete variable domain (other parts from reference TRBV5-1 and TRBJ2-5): KAGVTQTPRYLIKTRGQQVTLSCSPISGHRSVSWYQQTPGQGLQFLFEYFSETQRNKGNFPGRFSGRQFSNSRSEMNVSTLELGDSALYLCASSPWDSRQETQYFGPGTRLLVL.

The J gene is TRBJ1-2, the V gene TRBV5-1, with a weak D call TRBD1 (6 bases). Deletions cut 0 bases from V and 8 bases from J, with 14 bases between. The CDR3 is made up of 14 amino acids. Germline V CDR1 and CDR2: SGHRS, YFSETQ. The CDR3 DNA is TGCGCCAGCAGCTTGGTTCTGTCAGGGGTGGGCTACACCTTC. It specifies CASSLVLSGVGYTF.

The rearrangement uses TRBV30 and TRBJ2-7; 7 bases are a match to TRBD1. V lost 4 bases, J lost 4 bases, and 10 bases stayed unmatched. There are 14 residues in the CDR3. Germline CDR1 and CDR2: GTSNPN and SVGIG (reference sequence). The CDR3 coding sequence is TGTGCCTGGAAGAGGGGGCGCTCAGGGTACGAGCAGTACTTC. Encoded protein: CAWKRGRSGYEQYF.

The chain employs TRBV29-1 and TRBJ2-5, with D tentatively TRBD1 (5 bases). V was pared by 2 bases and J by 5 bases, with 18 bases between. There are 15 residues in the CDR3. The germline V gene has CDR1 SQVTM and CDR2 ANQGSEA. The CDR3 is CSVESRVAVSETQYF. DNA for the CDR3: TGCAGCGTTGAAAGCAGGGTGGCGGTTAGCGAGACCCAGTACTTC. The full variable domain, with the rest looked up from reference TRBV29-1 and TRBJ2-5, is SAVISQKPSRDICQRGTSLTIQCQVDSQVTMMFWYRQQPGQSLTLIATANQGSEATYESGFVIDKFPISRPNLTFSTLTVSNMSPEDSSIYLCSVESRVAVSETQYFGPGTRLLVL.

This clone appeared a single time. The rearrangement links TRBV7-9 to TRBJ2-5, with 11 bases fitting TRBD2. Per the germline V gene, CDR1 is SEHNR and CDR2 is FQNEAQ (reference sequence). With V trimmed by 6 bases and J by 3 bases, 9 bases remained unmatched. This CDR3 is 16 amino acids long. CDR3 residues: CASRFPSSGREETQYF. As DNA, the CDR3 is TGTGCCAGCAGGTTCCCAAGTAGCGGGAGGGAAGAGACCCAGTACTTC.

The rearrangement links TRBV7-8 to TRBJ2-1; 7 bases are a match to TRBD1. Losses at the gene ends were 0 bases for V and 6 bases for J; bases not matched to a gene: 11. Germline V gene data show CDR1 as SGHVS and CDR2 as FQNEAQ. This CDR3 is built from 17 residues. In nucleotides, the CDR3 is TGTGCCAGCAGCTTAGCGAGTTTACAGGGGCGGTCCAATGAGCAGTTCTTC. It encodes CASSLASLQGRSNEQFF.

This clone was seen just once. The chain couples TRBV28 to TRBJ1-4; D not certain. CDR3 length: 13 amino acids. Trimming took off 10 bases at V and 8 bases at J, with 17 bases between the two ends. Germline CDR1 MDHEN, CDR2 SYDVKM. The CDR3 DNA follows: TGTGCCACCTGGTGGGCAGGACGAGAAAAACTGTTTTTT. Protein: CATWWAGREKLFF.

The CDR3 DNA reads TGTGCCAGCAGCTTCGAACTAGCGGGGGGGACAGATACGCAGTATTTT. This sequence encodes CASSFELAGGTDTQYF. The genes are TRBV7-9 and TRBJ2-3, with 13 bases fitting TRBD2. V lost 3 bases and J lost 3; bases outside the gene matches: 3. The length of the CDR3 is 16 residues. Germline assignment: CDR1 SEHNR and CDR2 FQNEAQ (reference sequence).